A single T cell receptor (beta chain) is shown here with its context. The data were produced by immunoSEQ multiplex PCR, yet TCRdb's version contains in-frame clones alone and is incomplete. This sample carries about 220,000 clones, around 80% of them seen once, and the ten largest clones take more than 7%. The source of the sample is a study of blood T cell repertoires in COVID-19. Study at large: Spain, Italy and the United States supplied samples that represented acute and convalescent COVID-19.

Sequenced sample: peripheral blood. This receptor was identified in an older woman with acute or convalescent COVID-19.

The CDR3 sequence: CAWSVLQGNQPQHF. In DNA, the CDR3 is TGTGCCTGGAGTGTACTTCAGGGCAATCAGCCCCAGCATTTT. The rearrangement links TRBV30 to TRBJ1-5; D remains ambiguous. Germline V lookup: CDR1 GTSNPN, CDR2 SVGIG (reference sequence). Trimming shortened V by 0 bases and J by 2 bases, and 8 bases separated the two germline ends. The CDR3 loop spans 14 amino acids.